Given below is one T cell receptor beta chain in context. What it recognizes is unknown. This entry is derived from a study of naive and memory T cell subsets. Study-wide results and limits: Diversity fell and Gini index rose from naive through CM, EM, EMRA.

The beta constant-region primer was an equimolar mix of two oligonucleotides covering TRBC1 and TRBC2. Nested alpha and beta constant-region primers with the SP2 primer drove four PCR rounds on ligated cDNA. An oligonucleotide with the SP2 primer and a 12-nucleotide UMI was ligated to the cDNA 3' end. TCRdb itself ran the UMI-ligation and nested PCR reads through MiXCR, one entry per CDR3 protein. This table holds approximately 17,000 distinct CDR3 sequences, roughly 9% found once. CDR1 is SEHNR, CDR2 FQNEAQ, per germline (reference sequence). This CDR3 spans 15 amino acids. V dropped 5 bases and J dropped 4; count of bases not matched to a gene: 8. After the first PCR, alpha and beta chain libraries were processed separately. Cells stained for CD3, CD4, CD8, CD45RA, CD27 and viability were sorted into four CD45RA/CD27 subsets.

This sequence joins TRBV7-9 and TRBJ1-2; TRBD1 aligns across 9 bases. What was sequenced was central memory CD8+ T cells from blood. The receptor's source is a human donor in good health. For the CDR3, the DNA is TGTGCCAGCAGCGGGACAGGGATGAGGACCTATGGCTACACCTTC. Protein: CASSGTGMRTYGYTF.